Listed below are T cell receptor beta chains from one sample, sequenced in a study of cytomegalovirus exposure and HLA in healthy donors. Profiling relied on immunoSEQ multiplex PCR, and the TCRdb table lists in-frame clones only, not all of them. The sample's table shows approximately 110,000 clones. The sample was PBMCs. The receptors derive from a man under 40 in good health and CMV-seronegative. Each CDR3 is given with its conserved first and last residue. D genes are given only for firm matches.

j_call: TRBJ2-7
v_call: TRBV30
d_call: .
cdr3_aa: CAWSSRGNEQYF
cdr3_nt: TGTGCCTGGAGCAGTAGGGGGAACGAGCAGTACTTC

j_call: TRBJ2-6
v_call: TRBV4-3
d_call: .
cdr3_aa: CASSQDEGAGANVLTF
cdr3_nt: TGCGCCAGCAGCCAAGATGAGGGAGCTGGGGCCAACGTCCTGACTTTC

j_call: TRBJ2-7
v_call: TRBV4-3
d_call: .
cdr3_aa: CASSQDLTSYEQYF
cdr3_nt: TGCGCCAGCAGCCAAGATCTTACATCCTACGAGCAGTACTTC

j_call: TRBJ2-4
v_call: TRBV6-9
d_call: .
cdr3_aa: CASSYRGLLAKNIQYF
cdr3_nt: TGTGCCAGCAGCTATCGGGGACTTTTAGCCAAAAACATTCAGTACTTC

j_call: TRBJ1-1
v_call: TRBV20-1
d_call: TRBD1
cdr3_aa: CSAQGDTEAFF
cdr3_nt: TGCAGTGCGCAGGGGGACACTGAAGCTTTCTTT

j_call: TRBJ1-1
v_call: TRBV29-1
d_call: .
cdr3_aa: CSGGTAVGTEAFF
cdr3_nt: TGCAGCGGCGGGACCGCAGTGGGCACTGAAGCTTTCTTT

j_call: TRBJ1-1
v_call: TRBV7-2
d_call: .
cdr3_aa: CASSTRQRNTEAFF
cdr3_nt: TGTGCCAGCAGCACCCGACAGCGGAACACTGAAGCTTTCTTT

j_call: TRBJ2-7
v_call: TRBV28
d_call: TRBD1
cdr3_aa: CVTRAGGAYEQYF
cdr3_nt: TGTGTCACCCGGGCAGGGGGCGCCTACGAGCAGTACTTC

j_call: TRBJ2-2
v_call: TRBV9
d_call: .
cdr3_aa: CASSVGRATNTGELFF
cdr3_nt: TGTGCCAGCAGCGTAGGCAGGGCTACGAACACCGGGGAGCTGTTTTTT

j_call: TRBJ2-1
v_call: TRBV11-2
d_call: .
cdr3_aa: CASEVGGTYNEQFF
cdr3_nt: TGTGCCAGCGAAGTGGGCGGGACTTACAATGAGCAGTTCTTC

j_call: TRBJ1-5
v_call: TRBV6-1
d_call: .
cdr3_aa: CASSEATWEPSNQPQHF
cdr3_nt: TGTGCCAGCAGTGAAGCGACCTGGGAGCCGAGCAATCAGCCCCAGCATTTT

j_call: TRBJ2-7
v_call: TRBV25-1
d_call: .
cdr3_aa: CASSPPGNPYEQYF
cdr3_nt: TGTGCCAGCAGTCCCCCAGGTAACCCCTACGAGCAGTACTTC

j_call: TRBJ2-7
v_call: TRBV28
d_call: TRBD2
cdr3_aa: CASSPTGGSDPTF
cdr3_nt: TGTGCCAGCAGTCCAACGGGGGGTTCCGATCCTACCTTC

j_call: TRBJ2-1
v_call: TRBV7-8
d_call: TRBD2
cdr3_aa: CASSSPGTSGINEQFF
cdr3_nt: TGTGCCAGCAGCTCCCCCGGGACTAGCGGGATCAATGAGCAGTTCTTC

j_call: TRBJ2-2
v_call: TRBV5-1
d_call: TRBD1
cdr3_aa: CASSAGTVTGELFF
cdr3_nt: TGCGCCAGCAGCGCCGGGACAGTCACCGGGGAGCTGTTTTTT

j_call: TRBJ2-7
v_call: TRBV19
d_call: TRBD2
cdr3_aa: CASSSRTSGIYEQYF
cdr3_nt: TGTGCCAGTAGTAGCCGGACTAGCGGGATTTACGAGCAGTACTTC

j_call: TRBJ1-1
v_call: TRBV6-5
d_call: .
cdr3_aa: CASSPAPDRNTEAFF
cdr3_nt: TGTGCCAGCAGCCCTGCTCCCGACAGGAACACTGAAGCTTTCTTT

j_call: TRBJ1-5
v_call: TRBV30
d_call: .
cdr3_aa: CAWRRGNSNQPQHF
cdr3_nt: TGTGCCTGGCGACGCGGGAATAGCAATCAGCCCCAGCATTTT

j_call: TRBJ2-7
v_call: TRBV2
d_call: .
cdr3_aa: CASSLTATSYEQYF
cdr3_nt: TGTGCCAGCAGTCTGACAGCCACCTCCTACGAGCAGTACTTC

j_call: TRBJ2-2
v_call: TRBV5-3
d_call: .
cdr3_aa: CARSAVMAGELFF
cdr3_nt: TGTGCCAGAAGCGCAGTAATGGCCGGGGAGCTGTTCTTT

j_call: TRBJ2-3
v_call: TRBV10-2
d_call: TRBD1
cdr3_aa: CASSERTGRSTDTQYF
cdr3_nt: TGCGCCAGCAGTGAGAGGACAGGGCGATCCACCGATACGCAGTATTTT

j_call: TRBJ2-2
v_call: TRBV27
d_call: .
cdr3_aa: CASTSDKNTGELFF
cdr3_nt: TGTGCCAGCACCTCCGACAAGAACACCGGGGAGCTGTTTTTT

j_call: TRBJ2-7
v_call: TRBV19
d_call: TRBD1
cdr3_aa: CASSLGAGQGDEQYF
cdr3_nt: TGTGCCAGTAGTCTTGGGGCCGGACAGGGGGACGAGCAGTACTTC

j_call: TRBJ2-5
v_call: TRBV6-1
d_call: .
cdr3_aa: CASRQAGGETQYF
cdr3_nt: TGTGCCAGCAGGCAAGCAGGTGGTGAGACCCAGTACTTC

j_call: TRBJ2-5
v_call: TRBV5-8
d_call: TRBD1
cdr3_aa: CASSLAQGAGFQETQYF
cdr3_nt: TGTGCCAGCAGCTTGGCCCAGGGGGCTGGGTTCCAAGAGACCCAGTACTTC

j_call: TRBJ2-1
v_call: TRBV4-2
d_call: .
cdr3_aa: CASSLYLEQFF
cdr3_nt: TGTGCCAGCAGCCTATATCTTGAGCAGTTCTTC

j_call: TRBJ1-5
v_call: TRBV4-1
d_call: .
cdr3_aa: CASSQVGARGNQPQHF
cdr3_nt: TGCGCCAGCAGCCAAGTCGGAGCGCGGGGGAATCAGCCCCAGCATTTT

j_call: TRBJ2-5
v_call: TRBV30
d_call: .
cdr3_aa: CAWGRQGIRETQYF
cdr3_nt: TGTGCCTGGGGGCGGCAGGGTATCAGGGAGACCCAGTACTTC

j_call: TRBJ2-1
v_call: TRBV4-2
d_call: .
cdr3_aa: CASSQSREDEQFF
cdr3_nt: TGTGCCAGCAGCCAATCCAGGGAGGATGAGCAGTTCTTC

j_call: TRBJ1-1
v_call: TRBV5-1
d_call: .
cdr3_aa: CASSLSGVEAFF
cdr3_nt: TGCGCCAGCAGCTTGTCAGGGGTTGAAGCTTTCTTT

j_call: TRBJ2-5
v_call: TRBV14
d_call: TRBD2
cdr3_aa: CASSPGTTLKGTQYF
cdr3_nt: TGTGCCAGCAGCCCCGGGACTACTCTAAAAGGGACCCAGTACTTC

j_call: TRBJ1-1
v_call: TRBV6-5
d_call: .
cdr3_aa: CASSPGAGDTEAFF
cdr3_nt: TGTGCCAGCAGCCCAGGGGCGGGCGACACTGAAGCTTTCTTT

j_call: TRBJ2-7
v_call: TRBV6-5
d_call: .
cdr3_aa: CASSYGWSVEQYF
cdr3_nt: TGTGCCAGCAGTTACGGGTGGAGCGTCGAGCAGTACTTC

j_call: TRBJ1-5
v_call: TRBV7-9
d_call: .
cdr3_aa: CASSSGNQPQHF
cdr3_nt: TGTGCCAGCAGCTCAGGGAATCAGCCCCAGCATTTT

j_call: TRBJ1-4
v_call: TRBV28
d_call: .
cdr3_aa: CASGGVHNEKLFF
cdr3_nt: TGTGCCAGCGGAGGGGTACATAATGAAAAACTGTTTTTT

j_call: TRBJ1-4
v_call: TRBV25-1
d_call: TRBD1
cdr3_aa: CASSEKGTGLGEKLFF
cdr3_nt: TGTGCCAGCAGTGAAAAAGGGACAGGGCTAGGGGAAAAACTGTTTTTT

j_call: TRBJ1-2
v_call: TRBV6-5
d_call: TRBD1
cdr3_aa: CASSYLPGTAHGYTF
cdr3_nt: TGTGCCAGCAGTTACCTCCCCGGGACAGCGCATGGCTACACCTTC

j_call: TRBJ1-2
v_call: TRBV6-5
d_call: .
cdr3_aa: CASTTQGSGYTF
cdr3_nt: TGTGCCAGCACCACCCAGGGGTCTGGCTACACCTTC

j_call: TRBJ2-5
v_call: TRBV28
d_call: TRBD2
cdr3_aa: CASSPGLAGIGTQYF
cdr3_nt: TGTGCCAGCAGTCCCGGGCTAGCGGGAATAGGGACCCAGTACTTC

j_call: TRBJ1-2
v_call: TRBV4-2
d_call: TRBD1
cdr3_aa: CASSQVPGGLYGYTF
cdr3_nt: TGTGCCAGCAGCCAAGTCCCAGGGGGATTATATGGCTACACCTTC

j_call: TRBJ2-7
v_call: TRBV28
d_call: .
cdr3_aa: CASSAGATTYEQYF
cdr3_nt: TGTGCCAGCAGTGCTGGAGCGACGACCTACGAGCAGTACTTC

j_call: TRBJ1-4
v_call: TRBV19
d_call: .
cdr3_aa: CASSIGARGLLNEKLFF
cdr3_nt: TGTGCCAGTAGTATTGGAGCACGAGGTTTACTTAATGAAAAACTGTTTTTT

j_call: TRBJ2-1
v_call: TRBV6-1
d_call: .
cdr3_aa: CASSQVQNEQFF
cdr3_nt: TGTGCCAGCAGTCAAGTACAAAATGAGCAGTTCTTC

j_call: TRBJ2-3
v_call: TRBV6-1
d_call: TRBD2
cdr3_aa: CASSEGTSGRGSTDTQYF
cdr3_nt: TGTGCCAGCAGTGAAGGGACTAGCGGGAGGGGGAGCACAGATACGCAGTATTTT